This T cell receptor beta chain emerged from a study of blood T cells in healthy people across ages. Through a sample-barcoded 5' primer and a J-beta primer mix, a second PCR was run for roughly 7 to 11 cycles. Using its own MiXCR run on the 5' RACE reads, TCRdb lists one record per CDR3 protein. This sample carries around 900,000 distinct CDR3 sequences, 29% of them seen once, and the ten largest clones take 17%. This clonotype was counted many times. V was cut by 1 base and J by 6 bases, with 14 bases left in between. Germline CDR1 LGHDT, CDR2 YNNKEL (reference sequence). This CDR3 spans 15 amino acids.

The J gene is TRBJ2-3, the V gene TRBV3-1; D not certain. Sequencing was performed on blood. The receptor was isolated from a woman older than 75 in good health. As DNA, the CDR3 is TGTGCCAGCAGCCAAGCCCGGGCCAGACTTGATACGCAGTATTTT. Translating gives CASSQARARLDTQYF.